The 31 T cell receptor beta chains reported below all come from one sample, sequenced in a study of identical twins. TCRdb redid the calling of the 5' RACE reads with MiXCR, one entry per CDR3 protein. The sample carries 690,000 or so distinct CDR3 sequences, less than 10% recorded once. The same specimen was also included in a second study, on yellow fever vaccine responses in identical twins.

The sample comprised PBMCs. The receptor source for this set is a woman younger than 30 in good health.

This clonotype was seen ten or more times. This chain uses TRBV5-1 with TRBJ2-3; the D is unclear. CDR3 length: 13 residues. The germline V and J ends were trimmed by 4 bases and 5 bases, with 11 bases remaining between them. Per the germline V gene, CDR1 is SGHRS and CDR2 is YFSETQ. As DNA, the CDR3 is TGCGCCAGCAGCCTGTCCTTTGGAGATACGCAGTATTTT. It encodes CASSLSFGDTQYF.

The chain is built from TRBV25-1 and TRBJ2-5, with 9 bases identical to TRBD2. The CDR3 loop spans 16 amino acids. The germline CDR1 and CDR2 sequences are MGHDK and SYGVNS. V was pared by 4 bases and J by 1 base, with 7 bases of the junction left unmatched. This CDR3 is CASSVQRGVFQETQYF. CDR3 nucleotide sequence: TGTGCCAGCAGTGTGCAGCGGGGGGTGTTCCAAGAGACCCAGTACTTC.

This clonotype was counted only a few times. The rearrangement uses TRBV7-8 and TRBJ2-5, with 14 nucleotides matching TRBD2. The germline V gene has CDR1 SGHVS and CDR2 FQNEAQ. After removal of 6 bases from V and 5 bases from J, the junction contained 5 bases not matched to a gene. This CDR3 contains 15 residues. The CDR3 reads CASSGTSGSPETQYF. In nucleotides, the CDR3 is TGTGCCAGCAGTGGGACTAGCGGGAGTCCCGAGACCCAGTACTTC.

CDR3 DNA sequence: TGTGCCAGCAGATTTGACAGGGGGTTCAACACTGAAGCTTTCTTT. Translation gives CASRFDRGFNTEAFF. The chain is built from TRBV7-9 and TRBJ1-1; 9 bases are a match to TRBD1. CDR3 length: 15 amino acids. Per the germline V gene, CDR1 is SEHNR and CDR2 is FQNEAQ (reference sequence). The V and J ends lost 6 bases and 2 bases, in that order; junction bases with no gene match: 7. The whole variable domain, remainder taken from reference TRBV7-9 and TRBJ1-1, is DTGVSQNPRHKITKRGQNVTFRCDPISEHNRLYWYRQTLGQGPEFLTYFQNEAQLEKSRLLSDRFSAERPKGSFSTLEIQRTEQGDSAMYLCASRFDRGFNTEAFFGQGTRLTVV.

CDR3 bases: TGCAGCGTTGGGGCTAGCGGGGCCCAAGGGGAGCAGTACTTC. It codes for CSVGASGAQGEQYF. The rearrangement links TRBV29-1 to TRBJ2-7, with 9 nucleotides matching TRBD2. The CDR3 runs 14 residues. The V gene end was trimmed by 4 bases and the J gene end by 7 bases; junction bases not matched to a gene: 11. Germline V gene lookup returns CDR1 SQVTM and CDR2 ANQGSEA.

Only a few counts were recorded for this clonotype. The V gene is TRBV2, the J gene TRBJ2-7; no reliable D call. This CDR3 spans 14 amino acids. Germline assignment: CDR1 SNHLY and CDR2 FYNNEI. V gave up 8 bases and J gave up 0 bases, with 14 bases separating them. CDR3 sequence: CASQLARPSYEQYF. As DNA, the CDR3 is TGTGCCAGCCAGCTGGCGAGGCCCTCCTACGAGCAGTACTTC.

The J gene is TRBJ2-3, the V gene TRBV6-2 or TRBV6-3; 13 nucleotides line up with TRBD2. The germline V gene encodes CDR1 MNHEY and CDR2 SVGEGT. The V and J ends lost 2 bases and 0 bases, in that order; junction bases with no gene match: 11. This CDR3 has 20 residues. The DNA for the CDR3 is TGTGCCAGCAGTTACAAGGGGAAGATACTAGCGGGAGGGAGCACAGATACGCAGTATTTT. Residues: CASSYKGKILAGGSTDTQYF.

The rearrangement links TRBV5-1 to TRBJ2-3; perhaps TRBD2 as D (6 bases). Looked up from germline, CDR1 is SGHRS and CDR2 is YFSETQ. The ends were cut back, 2 bases at V and 2 bases at J, with 18 bases in the middle. The CDR3 is made up of 17 amino acids. CDR3 loop: CASSFNGGDTYTDTQYF. In DNA form, the CDR3 reads TGCGCCAGCAGCTTTAACGGGGGTGATACCTACACAGATACGCAGTATTTT.

The J gene is TRBJ2-5, the V gene TRBV28; TRBD1 agrees at 8 bases. This CDR3 contains 18 residues. J gave up 5 bases and V 6 bases, and 20 bases lay outside the gene matches. Germline V gene data show CDR1 as MDHEN and CDR2 as SYDVKM. The CDR3 DNA reads as TGTGCCAGCAGCTCAGATAACAGGGTTTCAGGGGGCTGGGAGACCCAGTACTTC. Translation: CASSSDNRVSGGWETQYF.

The V and J genes are TRBV20-1 and TRBJ2-3, with TRBD2 identical over 8 bases. Germline CDR1 reads DFQATT; CDR2 reads SNEGSKA (reference sequence). This CDR3 spans 13 amino acids. Trimming took 2 bases from V and 5 from J; bases not matched to a gene: 3. The CDR3, as DNA: TGCAGTGCTAGACCGGGGGGGCAAGATACGCAGTATTTT. Protein sequence: CSARPGGQDTQYF.

The chain has TRBV12-3 or TRBV12-4 and TRBJ2-1, with 7 positions matching TRBD1. This CDR3 has 15 amino acids. V lost 7 bases, J lost 7 bases, and 13 bases stayed unmatched. The CDR3 loop is CASTKKGGSLNEQFF. For the CDR3, the DNA is TGTGCCAGCACCAAGAAAGGGGGCTCTTTGAATGAGCAGTTCTTC.

A few counts support this clonotype. V and J are TRBV20-1 and TRBJ2-1; 10 bases match TRBD2. The CDR3 contains 14 residues. Germline-derived CDR1 and CDR2 are DFQATT and SNEGSKA (reference sequence). The ends lost 3 bases at V and 4 bases at J; junction bases unmatched: 3. The CDR3 sequence is CSARTSGLYNEQFF. Written as DNA, the CDR3 is TGCAGTGCTAGGACTAGCGGGCTGTACAATGAGCAGTTCTTC.

In its sample, this clonotype was seen once. The chain employs TRBV28 and TRBJ2-2; D ambiguous. The V end was cut by 4 bases, the J end by 11 bases, with 8 bases between. Germline values: CDR1 MDHEN, CDR2 SYDVKM. CDR3 size: 11 residues. In DNA, the CDR3 is TGTGCCAGCAGTTCGGGTAGTGAGCTGTTTTTT. It translates to CASSSGSELFF.

CDR3 sequence: CAWSQGELYEQYF. Here the CDR3 DNA reads TGTGCCTGGAGTCAGGGGGAGTTGTACGAGCAGTACTTC. The chain uses TRBV30 and TRBJ2-7; TRBD1 aligns across 7 bases. Germline CDR1 and CDR2: GTSNPN and SVGIG (reference sequence). The junction had 5 bases not matched to a gene; V was cut back by 2 bases and J by 4 bases. The CDR3 is made up of 13 amino acids.

In the case of this clonotype: Sequence at one end of the junction differs from germline and may be a read error. The chain uses TRBV6-2 or TRBV6-3 and TRBJ1-2; TRBD1 is a possible D gene (6 bases). Looked up from germline, CDR1 is MNHEY and CDR2 is SVGEGT. CDR3 size: 13 residues. CDR3 amino acids: CASSRHRVGVPSF. Here the CDR3 DNA reads TGTGCCAGCAGTCGTCACAGGGTAGGGGTACCGTCTTTC.

V gene TRBV7-9 combines with J gene TRBJ1-5, with D unclear. The CDR3 spans 14 residues. The germline V and J ends were trimmed by 1 base and 4 bases, with 8 bases remaining between them. Germline-derived CDR1 and CDR2 are SEHNR and FQNEAQ (reference sequence). CDR3 loop: CASSLEDYNQPQHF. The CDR3 region has the DNA TGTGCCAGCAGCTTAGAGGATTATAATCAGCCCCAGCATTTT.

The chain recombines TRBV11-2 with TRBJ2-5; 8 bases are shared with TRBD1. The CDR3 is made up of 15 amino acids. V lost 3 bases, J lost 4 bases, and 7 bases stayed unmatched. Germline V gene data show CDR1 as SGHAT and CDR2 as FQNNGV. The CDR3 is CASSFSRTGRETQYF. CDR3 DNA sequence: TGTGCCAGCAGCTTCTCCAGGACAGGGAGAGAGACCCAGTACTTC.

This clonotype was counted a few times. The chain carries TRBV5-5 and TRBJ2-7, with unresolved D. There are 13 residues in the CDR3. The V and J ends lost 2 bases and 3 bases respectively, with 9 bases between them. Germline V gene data show CDR1 as SGHKS and CDR2 as YYEKEE (reference sequence). CDR3 sequence: CASSFTAGYEQYF. CDR3 sequence (DNA): TGTGCCAGCAGCTTCACGGCCGGCTACGAGCAGTACTTC.

The chain has TRBV6-5 and TRBJ2-3; TRBD1 matches at 8 bases. Germline V lookup: CDR1 MNHEY, CDR2 SVGAGI. This CDR3 spans 13 amino acids. J gave up 10 bases and V 0 bases, and 3 bases lay outside the gene matches. CDR3 in amino acids: CASSYSARGPQYF. The CDR3 DNA reads TGTGCCAGCAGTTACTCGGCCAGGGGGCCGCAGTATTTT.

The V gene is TRBV30, the J gene TRBJ2-1; tentatively, D is TRBD2 (6 bases). Germline CDR1 and CDR2: GTSNPN and SVGIG (reference sequence). V lost 5 bases to trimming and J lost 12 bases, with 17 bases between them. This CDR3 has 12 amino acids. CDR3 coding DNA: TGTGCCTGGTCGCCTATGGAGGGCGGGCAGTTCTTC. Its translation: CAWSPMEGGQFF.

This sequence joins TRBV28 and TRBJ2-3; D remains ambiguous. Trimming shortened V by 5 bases and J by 2 bases, and 14 bases separated the two germline ends. Germline loops: CDR1 MDHEN, CDR2 SYDVKM. The CDR3 spans 15 residues. The CDR3 coding sequence is TGTGCCAGCAGTACCCCGGTTGGACCCACAGATACGCAGTATTTT. Encoded protein: CASSTPVGPTDTQYF. Based on the CDR3 plus reference TRBV28 and TRBJ2-3, the full variable domain is DVKVTQSSRYLVKRTGEKVFLECVQDMDHENMFWYRQDPGLGLRLIYFSYDVKMKEKGDIPEGYSVSREKKERFSLILESASTNQTSMYLCASSTPVGPTDTQYFGPGTRLTVL.

The CDR3 coding sequence is TGTGCCAGCAGTGACTCGGATAGCCGCCAATCTCAAGAGACCCAGTACTTC. Translated: CASSDSDSRQSQETQYF. This chain joins TRBV6-4 and TRBJ2-5, with no clear D. Trimming shortened V by 0 bases and J by 2 bases, and 16 bases separated the two germline ends. There are 17 residues in the CDR3. Germline CDR1 reads MRHNA; CDR2 reads SNTAGT.

This clonotype has only a few counts. CDR3 coding DNA: TGTGCCAGCACCCCGACTAGCGGGGGGGCCGGTGAGCAGTTCTTC. Its translation: CASTPTSGGAGEQFF. V is TRBV12-3 or TRBV12-4 and J is TRBJ2-1, with 14 bases that match TRBD2. V trimming: 7 bases; J trimming: 9 bases; junction bases outside the gene matches: 8. CDR3 length: 15 residues.

J is TRBJ2-5 and V is TRBV3-1, with a possible D match to TRBD2 (7 bases). This CDR3 has 15 amino acids. Germline CDR1 reads LGHDT; CDR2 reads YNNKEL (reference sequence). V lost 8 bases to trimming and J lost 4 bases, with 20 bases between them. The DNA for the CDR3 is TGTGCCAGCTGCTATTTCGGGGGGCCAGGAGAGACCCAGTACTTC. This codes for CASCYFGGPGETQYF.

The rearrangement links TRBV28 to TRBJ1-1; 7 positions agree with TRBD1. CDR1 and CDR2 from the germline V gene are MDHEN and SYDVKM. The length of the CDR3 is 16 residues. With V trimmed by 3 bases and J by 2 bases, 9 bases remained unmatched. In DNA form, the CDR3 reads TGTGCCAGCAGTTTCAGAGGGGGCGCGGTAAACACTGAAGCTTTCTTT. The encoded protein is CASSFRGGAVNTEAFF.

This clonotype has at least ten counts. This chain links TRBV7-9 with TRBJ2-7; D call uncertain. The V gene lost 5 bases and the J gene lost 3 bases, with 14 bases spanning the gap. The germline gives CDR1 SEHNR, CDR2 FQNEAQ (reference sequence). The CDR3 runs to 14 residues. The CDR3, as DNA: TGTGCCAGCAGCCCCATCGGAGCGCTCTACGAGCAGTACTTC. Its translation is CASSPIGALYEQYF. The entire variable domain, with the rest obtained from reference TRBV7-9 and TRBJ2-7, is as follows: DTGVSQNPRHKITKRGQNVTFRCDPISEHNRLYWYRQTLGQGPEFLTYFQNEAQLEKSRLLSDRFSAERPKGSFSTLEIQRTEQGDSAMYLCASSPIGALYEQYFGPGTRLTVT.

This clonotype has a handful of counts. V usage is TRBV20-1 and J usage is TRBJ1-2, with 7 bases that match TRBD1. Germline trimming cut 6 bases from V and 3 bases from J; bases unmatched to any gene: 10. CDR1 is DFQATT, CDR2 SNEGSKA, per germline (reference sequence). This CDR3 spans 14 amino acids. For the CDR3, the DNA is TGCAGTGCCCAGAGACGACAGGGTGACTATGGCTACACCTTC. Translated: CSAQRRQGDYGYTF.

This clonotype was seen a few times. The chain has TRBV6-4 and TRBJ1-6, with 9 bases fitting TRBD1. Trimming cost V 6 bases and J 8 bases; bases outside gene matches: 8. CDR3 length equals 15 residues. Germline CDR1 is MRHNA and CDR2 is SNTAGT. The CDR3 DNA is TGTGCCAGCAGCTTACAGGGGGCTGGTGATTCACCCCTCCACTTT. Its translation: CASSLQGAGDSPLHF.

This chain uses TRBV5-1 with TRBJ2-3, with 8 bases that match TRBD1. CDR1 is SGHRS, CDR2 YFSETQ, per germline. The CDR3 loop spans 16 amino acids. V dropped 0 bases and J dropped 1; count of bases not matched to a gene: 4. Written as DNA, the CDR3 is TGCGCCAGCAGCTTGGCAGGGGGCAAGGGCACAGATACGCAGTATTTT. Protein sequence: CASSLAGGKGTDTQYF.

This chain connects TRBV6-1 to TRBJ2-7; possibly TRBD1 or TRBD2 for D (5 bases each). Trimming cost V 2 bases and J 1 base, with 12 bases left between them. The CDR3 length is 15 residues. Per germline, CDR1 MNHNS and CDR2 SASEGT. CDR3 residues: CASSESRGGSYEQYF. CDR3 coding DNA: TGTGCCAGCAGTGAAAGTCGGGGCGGATCCTACGAGCAGTACTTC.

The genes are TRBV5-1 and TRBJ2-1; 14 bases agree with TRBD2. The CDR3 totals 20 residues. In germline, CDR1 is SGHRS, CDR2 YFSETQ. J lost 2 bases, V lost 3 bases, and 13 bases had no gene match. CDR3 protein: CASSWDEGLAGGPTYNEQFF. The CDR3, as DNA: TGCGCCAGCAGCTGGGACGAAGGACTAGCGGGAGGTCCGACCTACAATGAGCAGTTCTTC.